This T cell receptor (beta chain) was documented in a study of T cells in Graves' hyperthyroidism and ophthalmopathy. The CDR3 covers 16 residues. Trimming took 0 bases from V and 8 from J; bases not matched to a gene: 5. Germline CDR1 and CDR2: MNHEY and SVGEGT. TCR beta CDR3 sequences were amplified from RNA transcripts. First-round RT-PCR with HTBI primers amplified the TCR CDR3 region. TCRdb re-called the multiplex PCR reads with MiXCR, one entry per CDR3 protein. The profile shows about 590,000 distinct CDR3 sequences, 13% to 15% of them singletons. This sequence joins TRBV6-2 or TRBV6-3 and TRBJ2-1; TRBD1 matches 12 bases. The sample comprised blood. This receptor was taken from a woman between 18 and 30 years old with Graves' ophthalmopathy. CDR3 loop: CASSYSTGTGGHEQFF. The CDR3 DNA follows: TGTGCCAGCAGTTACTCGACCGGGACAGGGGGCCATGAGCAGTTCTTC.